This T cell receptor (beta chain) stems from a study of shared clonotypes between healthy human individuals. The table lists this clone with a count of one. The germline gives CDR1 SGHAT, CDR2 FQNNGV. The CDR3 spans 11 residues. Trimming took 5 bases from V and 9 from J, leaving 8 bases between them. Using immunoSEQ multiplex PCR, the repertoire was profiled, and TCRdb retains in-frame clones only, with some absent. The sample has millions of clones; more than 90% are singletons. This TCR was sampled from a man aged 18 to 35 in good health. The chain combines TRBV11-2 with TRBJ2-1; D gene unclear. Sequencing was carried out using naive CD4+ T cells sorted from blood. Described subset: CD45RA+ positively selected. The chain's CDR3 is CASSPLVEQFF. CDR3 in DNA: TGTGCCAGCAGCCCCCTAGTTGAGCAGTTCTTC. The full variable domain, in which reference TRBV11-2 and TRBJ2-1 provide the parts outside the CDR3, is EAGVAQSPRYKIIEKRQSVAFWCNPISGHATLYWYQQILGQGPKLLIQFQNNGVVDDSQLPKDRFSAERLKGVDSTLKIQPAKLEDSAVYLCASSPLVEQFFGPGTRLTVL.